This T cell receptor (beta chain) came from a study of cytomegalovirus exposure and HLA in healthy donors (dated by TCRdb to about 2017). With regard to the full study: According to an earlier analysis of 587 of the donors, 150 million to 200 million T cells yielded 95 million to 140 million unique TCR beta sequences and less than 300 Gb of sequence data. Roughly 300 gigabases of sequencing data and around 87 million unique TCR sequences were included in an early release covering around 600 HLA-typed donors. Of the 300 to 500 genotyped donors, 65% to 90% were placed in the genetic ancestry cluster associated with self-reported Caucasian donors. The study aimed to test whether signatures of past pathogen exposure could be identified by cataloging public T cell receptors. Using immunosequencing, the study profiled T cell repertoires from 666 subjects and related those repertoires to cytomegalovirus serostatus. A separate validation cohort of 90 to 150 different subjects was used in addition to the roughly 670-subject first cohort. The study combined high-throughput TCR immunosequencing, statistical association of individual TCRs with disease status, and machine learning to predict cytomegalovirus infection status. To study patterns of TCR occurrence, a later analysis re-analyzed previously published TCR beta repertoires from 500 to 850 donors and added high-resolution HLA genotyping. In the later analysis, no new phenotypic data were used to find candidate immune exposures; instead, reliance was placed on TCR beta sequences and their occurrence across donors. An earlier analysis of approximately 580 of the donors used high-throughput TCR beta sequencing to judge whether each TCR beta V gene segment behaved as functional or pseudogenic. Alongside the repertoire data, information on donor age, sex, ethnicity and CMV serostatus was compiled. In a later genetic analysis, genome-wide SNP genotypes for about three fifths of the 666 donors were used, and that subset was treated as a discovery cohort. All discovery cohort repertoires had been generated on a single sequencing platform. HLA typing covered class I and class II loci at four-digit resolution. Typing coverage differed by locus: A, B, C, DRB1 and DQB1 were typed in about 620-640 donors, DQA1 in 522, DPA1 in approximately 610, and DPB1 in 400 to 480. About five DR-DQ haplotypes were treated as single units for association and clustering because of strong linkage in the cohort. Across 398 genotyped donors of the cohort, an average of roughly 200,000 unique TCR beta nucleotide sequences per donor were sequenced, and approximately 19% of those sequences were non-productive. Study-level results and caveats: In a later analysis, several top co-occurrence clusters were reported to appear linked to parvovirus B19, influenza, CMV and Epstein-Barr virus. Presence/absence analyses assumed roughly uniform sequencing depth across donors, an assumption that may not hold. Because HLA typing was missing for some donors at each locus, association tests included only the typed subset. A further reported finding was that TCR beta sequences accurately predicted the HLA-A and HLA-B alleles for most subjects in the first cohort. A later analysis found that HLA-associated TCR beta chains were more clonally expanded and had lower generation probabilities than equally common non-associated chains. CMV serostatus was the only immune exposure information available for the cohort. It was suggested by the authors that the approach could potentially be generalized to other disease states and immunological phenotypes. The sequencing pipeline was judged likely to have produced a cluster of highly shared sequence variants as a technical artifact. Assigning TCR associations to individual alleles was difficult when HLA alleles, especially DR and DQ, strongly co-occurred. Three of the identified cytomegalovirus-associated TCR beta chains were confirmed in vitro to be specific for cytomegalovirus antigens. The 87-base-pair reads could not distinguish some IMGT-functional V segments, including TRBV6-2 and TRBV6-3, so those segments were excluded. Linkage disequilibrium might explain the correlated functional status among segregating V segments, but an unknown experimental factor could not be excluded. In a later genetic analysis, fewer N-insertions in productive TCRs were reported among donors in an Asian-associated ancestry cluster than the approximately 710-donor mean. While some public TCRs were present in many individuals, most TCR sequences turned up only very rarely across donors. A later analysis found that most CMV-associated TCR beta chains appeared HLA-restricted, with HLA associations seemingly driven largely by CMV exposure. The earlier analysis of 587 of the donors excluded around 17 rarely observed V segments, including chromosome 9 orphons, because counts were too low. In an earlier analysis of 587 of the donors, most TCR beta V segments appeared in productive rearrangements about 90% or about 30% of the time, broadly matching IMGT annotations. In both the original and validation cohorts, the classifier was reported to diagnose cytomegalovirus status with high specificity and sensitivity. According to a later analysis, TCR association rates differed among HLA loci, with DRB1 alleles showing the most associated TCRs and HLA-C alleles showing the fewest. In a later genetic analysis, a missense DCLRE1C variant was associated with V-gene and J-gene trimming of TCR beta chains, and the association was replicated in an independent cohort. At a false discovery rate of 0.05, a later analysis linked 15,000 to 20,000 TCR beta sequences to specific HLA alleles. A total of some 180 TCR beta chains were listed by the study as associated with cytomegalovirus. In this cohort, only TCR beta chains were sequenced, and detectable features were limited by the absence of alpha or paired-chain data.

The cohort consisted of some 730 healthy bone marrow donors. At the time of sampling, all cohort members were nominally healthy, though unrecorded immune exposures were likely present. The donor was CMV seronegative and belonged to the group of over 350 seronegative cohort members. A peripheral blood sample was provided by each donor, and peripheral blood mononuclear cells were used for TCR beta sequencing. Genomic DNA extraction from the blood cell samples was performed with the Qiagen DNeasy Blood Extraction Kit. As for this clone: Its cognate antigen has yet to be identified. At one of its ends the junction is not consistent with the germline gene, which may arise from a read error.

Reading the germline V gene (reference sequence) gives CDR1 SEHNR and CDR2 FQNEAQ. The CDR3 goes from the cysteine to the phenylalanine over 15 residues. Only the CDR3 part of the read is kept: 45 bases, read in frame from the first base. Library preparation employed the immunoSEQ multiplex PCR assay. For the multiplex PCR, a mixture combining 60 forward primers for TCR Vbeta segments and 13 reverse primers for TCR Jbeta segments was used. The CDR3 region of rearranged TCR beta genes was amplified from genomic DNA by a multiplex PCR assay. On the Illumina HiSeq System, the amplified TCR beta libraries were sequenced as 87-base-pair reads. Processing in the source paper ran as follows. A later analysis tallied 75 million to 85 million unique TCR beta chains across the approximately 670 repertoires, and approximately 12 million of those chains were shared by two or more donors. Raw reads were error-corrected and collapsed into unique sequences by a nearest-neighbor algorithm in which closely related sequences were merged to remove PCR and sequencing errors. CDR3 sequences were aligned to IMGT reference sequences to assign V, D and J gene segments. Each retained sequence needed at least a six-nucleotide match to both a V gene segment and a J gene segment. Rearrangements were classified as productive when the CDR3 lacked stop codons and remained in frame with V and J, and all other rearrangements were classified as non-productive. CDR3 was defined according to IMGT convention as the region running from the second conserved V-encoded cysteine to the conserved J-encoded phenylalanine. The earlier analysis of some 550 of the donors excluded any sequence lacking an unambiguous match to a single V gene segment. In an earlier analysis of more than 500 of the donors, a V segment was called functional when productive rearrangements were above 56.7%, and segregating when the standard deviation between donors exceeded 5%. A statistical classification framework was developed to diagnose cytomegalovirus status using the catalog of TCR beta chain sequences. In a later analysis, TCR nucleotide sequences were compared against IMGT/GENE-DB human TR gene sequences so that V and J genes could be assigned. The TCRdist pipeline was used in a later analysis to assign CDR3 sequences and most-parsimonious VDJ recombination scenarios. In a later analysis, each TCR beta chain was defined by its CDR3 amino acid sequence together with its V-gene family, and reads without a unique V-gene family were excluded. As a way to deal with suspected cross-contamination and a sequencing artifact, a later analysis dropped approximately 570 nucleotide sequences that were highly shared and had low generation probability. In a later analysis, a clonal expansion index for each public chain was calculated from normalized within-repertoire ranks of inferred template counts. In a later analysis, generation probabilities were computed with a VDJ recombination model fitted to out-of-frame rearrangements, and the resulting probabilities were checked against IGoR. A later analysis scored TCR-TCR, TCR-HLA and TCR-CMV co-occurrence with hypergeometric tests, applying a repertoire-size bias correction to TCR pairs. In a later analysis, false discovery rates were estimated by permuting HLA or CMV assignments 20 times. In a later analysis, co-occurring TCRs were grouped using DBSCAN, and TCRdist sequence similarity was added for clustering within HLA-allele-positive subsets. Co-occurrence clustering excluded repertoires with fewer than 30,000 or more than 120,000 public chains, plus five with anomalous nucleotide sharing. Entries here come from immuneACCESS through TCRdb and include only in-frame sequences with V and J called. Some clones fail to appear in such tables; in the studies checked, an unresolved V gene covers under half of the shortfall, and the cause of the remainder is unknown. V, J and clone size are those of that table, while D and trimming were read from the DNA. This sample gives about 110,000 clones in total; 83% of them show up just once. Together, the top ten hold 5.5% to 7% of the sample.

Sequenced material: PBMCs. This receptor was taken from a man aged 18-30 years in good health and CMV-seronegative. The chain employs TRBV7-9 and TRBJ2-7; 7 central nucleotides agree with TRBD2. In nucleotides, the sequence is TGTTCCAGCAGCTTAGCGGGCAGGGATATCGACGAGCAGTACTTC. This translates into CSSSLAGRDIDEQYF. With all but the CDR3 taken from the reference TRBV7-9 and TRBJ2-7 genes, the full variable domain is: DTGVSQNPRHKITKRGQNVTFRCDPISEHNRLYWYRQTLGQGPEFLTYFQNEAQLEKSRLLSDRFSAERPKGSFSTLEIQRTEQGDSAMYLCSSSLAGRDIDEQYFGPGTRLTVT.